One and the same sample provided the 5 T cell receptor beta chains below, sequenced in a study of CD8 T cells in ankylosing spondylitis. TCRdb re-analysed the 5' RACE reads in MiXCR, keeping a single row per CDR3 protein. The sample records 290,000 or so distinct CDR3 sequences, 20% to 25% being singletons. Source material: blood, either unsorted or a sorted T cell fraction (not recorded which). The receptors were sampled from a female donor with ankylosing spondylitis or in good health (not recorded which).

This clonotype was counted only a few times. V and J are TRBV12-3 or TRBV12-4 and TRBJ2-3, with 10 bases matching TRBD2. The CDR3 consists of 15 residues. The trim removed 7 bases at V and 9 bases at J, leaving 13 bases unmatched. CDR3 bases: TGTGCCAGCATTCCAGCGGGAGGGCCTCGGGGGACGCAGTATTTT. It yields the protein CASIPAGGPRGTQYF.

The rearrangement links TRBV7-2 to TRBJ2-3, with D unresolved. V was clipped by 6 bases and J by 0 bases, with 4 bases between them. Per the germline V gene, CDR1 is SGHTA and CDR2 is FQGNSA. The CDR3 loop spans 12 amino acids. The CDR3 nucleotides read TGTGCCAGCAGACGAAGCACAGATACGCAGTATTTT. Amino acids: CASRRSTDTQYF.

This clonotype has a handful of counts. The CDR3 reads CASSQGPAAGQTQYF. Written as DNA, the CDR3 is TGTGCCAGCAGCCAAGGCCCCGCGGCGGGCCAGACCCAGTACTTC. The chain links TRBV3-1 to TRBJ2-5; tentative D call: TRBD2 (5 bases). Germline V lookup: CDR1 LGHDT, CDR2 YNNKEL (reference sequence). This CDR3 region has 15 residues. Trimming cost V 1 base and J 6 bases, with 15 bases left between them.

The chain joins TRBV5-1 to TRBJ2-5; 10 nucleotides line up with TRBD1. The trim removed 2 bases at V and 4 bases at J, leaving 5 bases unmatched. This CDR3 region has 15 residues. Germline loops: CDR1 SGHRS, CDR2 YFSETQ. The CDR3 protein is CASSFPGQGRETQYF. The DNA for the CDR3 is TGCGCCAGCAGCTTCCCGGGACAGGGGAGAGAGACCCAGTACTTC.

This clonotype was found a few times. The genes are TRBV28 and TRBJ2-1, with 9 positions matching TRBD2. The V segment lost 6 bases and the J segment 6 bases; nucleotides outside the gene matches: 12. The CDR3 has 16 residues. The germline V gene has CDR1 MDHEN and CDR2 SYDVKM. The CDR3 reads CASRVLLGGRGNEQFF. DNA of the CDR3: TGTGCCAGCAGGGTCCTTCTTGGCGGGAGGGGCAATGAGCAGTTCTTC.